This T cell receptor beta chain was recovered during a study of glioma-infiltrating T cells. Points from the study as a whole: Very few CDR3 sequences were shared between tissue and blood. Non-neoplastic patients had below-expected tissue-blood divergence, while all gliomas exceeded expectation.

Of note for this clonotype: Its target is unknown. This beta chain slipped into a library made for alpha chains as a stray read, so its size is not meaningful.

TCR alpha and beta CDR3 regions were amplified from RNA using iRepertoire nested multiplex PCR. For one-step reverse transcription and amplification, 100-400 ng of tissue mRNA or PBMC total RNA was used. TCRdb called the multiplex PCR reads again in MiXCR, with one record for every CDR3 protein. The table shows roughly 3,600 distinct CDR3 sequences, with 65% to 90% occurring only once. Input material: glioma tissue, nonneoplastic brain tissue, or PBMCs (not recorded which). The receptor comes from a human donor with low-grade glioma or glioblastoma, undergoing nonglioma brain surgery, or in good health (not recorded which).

CDR3 region: CASSEFNRQTSSYEQYF. The CDR3 DNA follows: TGTGCCAGCAGTGAATTTAATAGACAGACGAGCTCCTACGAGCAGTACTTC. The chain couples TRBV25-1 to TRBJ2-7, with a tentative D call TRBD1 (5 bases). Looked up from germline, CDR1 is MGHDK and CDR2 is SYGVNS. The V gene lost 1 base and the J gene lost 0 bases, with 16 bases spanning the gap. The CDR3 is 17 residues long.